These 15 T cell receptor beta chains came from one sample sequenced in a study of T cell responses to AZD1222 COVID-19 vaccine. The method was immunoSEQ multiplex PCR; TCRdb's version includes in-frame clones alone and lacks a portion of them. The sample records about 87,000 clones, 88% being singletons. Here the sequenced sample was peripheral blood, taken on day 0 of AZD1222 vaccination. These receptors all come from an adult in good health.

The V and J genes are TRBV4-1 and TRBJ2-7; 8 bases agree with TRBD2. There are 14 residues in the CDR3. The V segment lost 4 bases and the J segment 5 bases; nucleotides outside the gene matches: 7. Germline CDR1 is MGHRA and CDR2 is YSYEKL. The CDR3 loop is CASSPAGETHEQYF. The CDR3 coding sequence is TGCGCCAGCAGCCCAGCGGGAGAGACGCACGAGCAGTACTTC.

The chain carries TRBV29-1 and TRBJ2-2, with 8 nucleotides matching TRBD1. This CDR3 comprises 15 residues. With V trimmed by 0 bases and J by 3 bases, 3 bases remained unmatched. In germline, CDR1 is SQVTM, CDR2 ANQGSEA. The CDR3 protein is CSVEERTGYTGELFF. CDR3 sequence (DNA): TGCAGCGTTGAAGAGCGGACAGGGTACACCGGGGAGCTGTTTTTT.

About this clone: Other DNA sequences in the sample encode the same CDR3. J is TRBJ2-7 and V is TRBV6-2 or TRBV6-3; D is undetermined. The V end was cut by 4 bases, the J end by 3 bases, with 4 bases between. This CDR3 has 11 amino acids. Germline V CDR1 and CDR2: MNHEY, SVGEGT. CDR3 nucleotides: TGTGCCAGCAGTTTTCTCTACGAGCAGTACTTC. Translating it yields CASSFLYEQYF.

The genes are TRBV28 and TRBJ2-2; D is possibly TRBD1 (5 bases). Germline CDR1 and CDR2: MDHEN and SYDVKM. V lost 1 base, J lost 6 bases, and 6 bases lay in between. This CDR3 region has 13 residues. Here the CDR3 reads CASSLSGPGELFF. The CDR3 DNA reads TGTGCCAGCAGTTTATCAGGGCCCGGGGAGCTGTTTTTT.

The J gene is TRBJ1-1, the V gene TRBV27, with TRBD1 as a possible D gene (6 bases). The CDR3 length is 13 residues. Deletions cut 8 bases from V and 1 base from J, with 11 bases between. CDR1 is MNHEY, CDR2 SMNVEV, per germline (reference sequence). CDR3 amino acids: CASWGAGNTEAFF. DNA for the CDR3: TGTGCCAGCTGGGGGGCGGGGAACACTGAAGCTTTCTTT.

The chain uses TRBV6-1 and TRBJ1-2; D is possibly TRBD1 (6 bases). The V end was cut by 0 bases, the J end by 4 bases, with 6 bases between. The length of the CDR3 is 13 residues. The germline V gene encodes CDR1 MNHNS and CDR2 SASEGT. As DNA, the CDR3 is TGTGCCAGCAGTGAAGCCAGGGGCTATGGCTACACCTTC. It is translated as CASSEARGYGYTF.

V gene TRBV5-1 combines with J gene TRBJ2-3; 7 bases fit TRBD2. The junction had 3 bases not matched to a gene; V was cut back by 0 bases and J by 2 bases. CDR3 length equals 15 residues. In germline, CDR1 is SGHRS, CDR2 YFSETQ. The CDR3 protein is CASSLEGTTTDTQYF. The CDR3 nucleotides read TGCGCCAGCAGCTTGGAAGGGACTACCACAGATACGCAGTATTTT.

This chain links TRBV28 with TRBJ1-6; TRBD1 matches 7 bases. The CDR3 loop spans 16 amino acids. V shed 4 bases and J 8 bases; nucleotides not matched to a gene: 11. The germline CDR1 and CDR2 sequences are MDHEN and SYDVKM. The DNA for the CDR3 is TGTGCCAGCAGTTCCCTGGGGACAGTTTTTTATTCACCCCTCCACTTT. Its translation is CASSSLGTVFYSPLHF.

This rearrangement joins TRBV5-1 to TRBJ2-7; 11 bases are a match to TRBD2. V trimming: 7 bases; J trimming: 2 bases; junction bases outside the gene matches: 2. The CDR3 runs 13 residues. The V gene's germline CDR1 is SGHRS and CDR2 YFSETQ. DNA for the CDR3: TGCGCCAGCGCTAGCGGGAGGACCTACGAGCAGTACTTC. Amino acids: CASASGRTYEQYF.

The J gene is TRBJ1-6, the V gene TRBV3-1 (or the pseudogene TRBV3-2); maybe TRBD1 (6 bases). Germline values: CDR1 LGHDT, CDR2 YNNKEL (reference sequence). V lost 4 bases and J lost 10, with 23 bases in between. The CDR3 extends over 17 amino acids. CDR3 coding DNA: TGTGCCAGCAGCCCATCCTACCCGACAGGATCGGGGTCACCCCTCCACTTT. Protein product: CASSPSYPTGSGSPLHF.

This sequence joins TRBV19 and TRBJ1-2; tentative D call: TRBD1 (5 bases). V was clipped by 10 bases and J by 4 bases, with 19 bases between them. CDR3 length: 14 residues. From germline, CDR1 is LNHDA and CDR2 SQIVND (reference sequence). CDR3 region: CATTNGAGLYGYTF. The CDR3 DNA sequence: TGTGCCACCACCAACGGCGCGGGGCTCTATGGCTACACCTTC. The variable domain in full, completed from reference TRBV19 and TRBJ1-2, reads DGGITQSPKYLFRKEGQNVTLSCEQNLNHDAMYWYRQDPGQGLRLIYYSQIVNDFQKGDIAEGYSVSREKKESFPLTVTSAQKNPTAFYLCATTNGAGLYGYTFGSGTRLTVV.

Worth noting for this clone: Other DNA sequences in the sample encode the same CDR3. This rearrangement joins TRBV5-1 to TRBJ1-1; D possibly corresponds to TRBD1 (6 bases). This CDR3 contains 13 residues. V lost 4 bases and J 2 bases, leaving 9 bases between the germline ends. From germline, CDR1 is SGHRS and CDR2 YFSETQ. The CDR3 DNA reads TGCGCCAGCAGCCTGGACAGAAACACTGAAGCTTTCTTT. Encoded protein: CASSLDRNTEAFF.

The chain joins TRBV28 to TRBJ2-7, with 12 bases that match TRBD2. Germline V gives CDR1 MDHEN, CDR2 SYDVKM. The CDR3 sequence is 14 residues long. Losses at the gene ends were 4 bases for V and 2 bases for J; bases not matched to a gene: 0. This chain's CDR3 is CASSSSGRAYEQYF. CDR3 coding DNA: TGTGCCAGCAGTTCTAGCGGGAGGGCCTACGAGCAGTACTTC.

V gene TRBV19 combines with J gene TRBJ2-1; 10 bases fit TRBD2. Germline loops: CDR1 LNHDA, CDR2 SQIVND (reference sequence). V was pared by 3 bases and J by 9 bases, with 5 bases of the junction left unmatched. The CDR3 totals 14 residues. Here the CDR3 DNA reads TGTGCCAGTAGTATGCTAGCGGGAGTGGCTGAGCAGTTCTTC. As protein: CASSMLAGVAEQFF.

The rearrangement joins TRBV12-3 or TRBV12-4 to TRBJ2-1; the D is unclear. The CDR3 spans 13 residues. The ends were cut back, 5 bases at V and 3 bases at J, with 8 bases in the middle. This CDR3 is CASSVPDYNEQFF. The CDR3 DNA follows: TGTGCCAGCAGTGTACCAGACTACAATGAGCAGTTCTTC.